This TCR beta chain derives from a study of OX40 agonist ivuxolimab in advanced cancers. Regarding the study in general: Ivuxolimab, which targeted the costimulatory receptor OX40 (CD134), was an agonistic, fully human IgG2 monoclonal antibody. Intravenous ivuxolimab was administered to patients every 2 weeks at six dose levels: 0.01, 0.1, 0.3, 1.5, 3 and 10 mg/kg. Among the approximately 50 dose-escalation patients, around 19 had hepatocellular carcinoma, 15 or so melanoma, 9 renal cell carcinoma and 9 head and neck cancer. A male proportion of roughly 85% and a mean age of approximately 60 years, ranging from 23 to 79, were recorded for the dose-escalation cohort. Patients were allowed to have had prior anti-PD-1, anti-PD-L1 or anti-CTLA-4 therapy, and approximately 41% of the dose-escalation patients had previously received checkpoint inhibitors. Partial responses occurred in three dose-escalation patients: two with cutaneous melanoma and one with hepatocellular carcinoma. Peripheral TCRbeta sequencing was intended to test whether TCR sequence diversity was altered and clonal T-cell expansion was caused by ivuxolimab. The paper reports the monotherapy dose-escalation portion (N = 52 patients) of the phase I ivuxolimab trial. The study at large found these results: Partial responders in the 0.1-3.0 mg/kg groups had among the lowest normalized peripheral clonal expansion, especially among CD8+ T cells. Low levels of normalized T-cell clonal expansion were also seen in some nonresponding patients. After ivuxolimab, CD8+ T cells had more expanded clones than CD4+ T cells on average. Which antigens the clonally expanded peripheral T cells were specific for was not determined. At doses of 0.1 to 3.0 mg/kg, clonal expansion of both CD4+ and CD8+ T cells in blood was seen between baseline and week 6.

The CDR3 numbers 14 residues from cysteine through phenylalanine. Of the read, only the CDR3 DNA is kept; its 42 bases are in frame from base 1. CDR1 and CDR2 (MNHEY, SMNVEV) derive from the germline V gene (reference sequence). Ends trimmed: V by 7 bases, J by 0 bases; bases unmatched to a gene: 6. For sequencing of the TCRbeta CDR3 region, genomic DNA was extracted from the sorted cells. The immunoSEQ Assay was used to sequence the TCRbeta CDR3 regions. The source is immuneACCESS, and TCRdb retained only in-frame sequences with V and J called. Part of the clones is not carried over; for the studies checked, unresolved V genes explain less than half of this, and the remainder is unexplained. This sample holds fewer than 100,000 clones; about 90% were observed only once. The ten largest make up about 9% of the sample. Patients with autoimmune disease history or receiving systemic immunosuppression were excluded from the trial. Peripheral blood for TCR sequencing was collected from all dose cohorts at baseline, on cycle 4 day 1, and on cycle 7 day 1. Samples were obtained from an open-label, multicenter, first-in-human phase I dose-escalation trial of ivuxolimab. Adults with locally advanced or metastatic head and neck squamous cell, hepatocellular, melanoma or renal cell carcinoma were enrolled in the trial. Before TCR sequencing, CD4+ and CD8+ T cells were separately sorted from peripheral blood.

The sample holds one count of this clone. The clone's antigen remains unknown. Base qualities are not at hand, and no much larger clone is one base apart. The material was CD4+ or CD8+ T cells sorted from blood, obtained in a trial of the OX40 agonist ivuxolimab. This TCR was sampled from an adult with an advanced solid tumor such as melanoma, head and neck, liver or kidney cancer. The sequence joins TRBV27 to TRBJ2-7; 7 central nucleotides agree with TRBD2. The CDR3 corresponds to CASKLSGVSYEQYF. Here is the DNA: TGTGCCAGCAAACTAAGCGGGGTCTCCTACGAGCAGTACTTC.